The 2 T cell receptor beta chains below all came from one sample that was sequenced in a study of blood T cell repertoires in COVID-19. Produced via immunoSEQ multiplex PCR; TCRdb's table is partial and in-frame only. The sample gives approximately 110,000 clones, around nine tenths of which show up once; roughly 8.9% is in the top ten. Sequences were obtained from peripheral blood. The origin of the receptors is a woman in her sixties or seventies who had recovered from COVID-19.

V usage is TRBV6-1 and J usage is TRBJ2-3; 7 bases match TRBD1. V shed 0 bases, J shed 4 bases, and the junction held 13 bases outside the gene matches. There are 18 residues in the CDR3. The germline CDR1 and CDR2 sequences are MNHNS and SASEGT. The CDR3 nucleotides read TGTGCCAGCAGTGAAGCGCTAATATTTGGGCAGGGGGCAGATACGCAGTATTTT. Its translation is CASSEALIFGQGADTQYF.

CDR3 coding DNA: TGTGCCAGCAGTTCCGGGACAGCTAGGCTCCATGGCTACACCTTC. Amino acid sequence: CASSSGTARLHGYTF. The V and J genes are TRBV5-8 and TRBJ1-2; 7 nucleotides agree with TRBD1. V shed 5 bases and J 6 bases; nucleotides not matched to a gene: 13. This CDR3 region has 15 residues. From germline, CDR1 is SGHTS and CDR2 YDEGEE.